The T cell receptor beta chain described here comes from a study of identifying expanded T cells in peripheral blood. Only in-frame clones appear in the TCRdb table, and some are missing; sequencing was by immunoSEQ multiplex PCR. This repertoire shows 50,000 to 70,000 clones, more than 70% found once; its top ten account for 4.7%. During the collection period, no donor immune events like infections were recorded. The CDR3 runs to 15 residues. J gave up 4 bases and V 2 bases, and 3 bases lay outside the gene matches. Study results and caveats: Clone count variance between approximately two-week samples rose with total template count. Technical replicates showed about 1.1 changed clones; about two weeks around 15; four weeks 19.

With respect to this clone: Its antigen is not identified.

The chain couples TRBV5-3 to TRBJ2-5; 12 nucleotides line up with TRBD1. TRBV5-3 is known as an ORF, though its function is uncertain. What was sequenced was blood. The source is a person aged 18 to 70 in good health. The CDR3 here is CARSFRDRGRETQYF. Written as DNA, the CDR3 is TGTGCCAGAAGCTTTCGGGACAGGGGGCGAGAGACCCAGTACTTC.